Listed below are T cell receptor beta chains from one sample, sequenced in a study of T cells after somatic rescue of genetic block. Repertoires were generated with immunoSEQ multiplex PCR, while TCRdb's copy carries only in-frame clones and drops some. The sample lists 10,000 to 15,000 clones, 70% to 75% occurring once. Sequencing was carried out using peripheral blood mononuclear cells (PBMCs). Receptors originate from a boy aged 5-17 years. Each CDR3 is given with its conserved first and last residue. The D gene is left open where the match is weak. Clone size is stated in some rows and not others, as once, few, many or a class when expanded.

D: .; V: TRBV4-1; J: TRBJ2-3; size: .; DNA: TGCGCCAGCAGCCAAGAGGATACGCAGTATTTT; CDR3: CASSQEDTQYF
D: .; V: TRBV28; J: TRBJ2-1; size: .; DNA: TGTGCCAGCAGTTTATCCAGAAATGAGCAGTTCTTC; CDR3: CASSLSRNEQFF
D: TRBD1; V: TRBV5-1; J: TRBJ2-1; size: .; DNA: TGCGCCAGCACCCCTAAGGGGACAGCTTCCTACAATGAGCAGTTCTTC; CDR3: CASTPKGTASYNEQFF
D: .; V: TRBV21-1; J: TRBJ1-3; size: .; DNA: TGTGCCAGCAGCAAAGATATGCTGGCTGGAAACACCATATATTTT; CDR3: CASSKDMLAGNTIYF
D: .; V: TRBV6-5; J: TRBJ2-4; size: .; DNA: TGTGCCAGCAGTTATGGAGGGTTGAGTGCCAAAAACATTCAGTACTTC; CDR3: CASSYGGLSAKNIQYF
D: .; V: TRBV11-2; J: TRBJ2-7; size: .; DNA: TGTGCCAGCAGCCAACCTCTTGTCGAGCAGTACTTC; CDR3: CASSQPLVEQYF
D: .; V: TRBV7-6; J: TRBJ1-6; size: .; DNA: TGTGCCAGCAGGAACCTGAATTCACCCCTCCACTTT; CDR3: CASRNLNSPLHF
D: .; V: TRBV29-1; J: TRBJ1-1; size: .; DNA: TGCAGCGCTTCGACAACCGGAGGTACTGAAGCTTTCTTT; CDR3: CSASTTGGTEAFF
D: TRBD2; V: TRBV13; J: TRBJ2-7; size: .; DNA: TGTGCCAGCAGCTTTAGCGGGAGGCCCCCCTACGAGCAGTACTTC; CDR3: CASSFSGRPPYEQYF
D: TRBD1; V: TRBV9; J: TRBJ2-7; size: .; DNA: TGTGCCAGCAGCCCGGGGACAGTCCCATCCTACGAGCAGTACTTC; CDR3: CASSPGTVPSYEQYF
D: TRBD2; V: TRBV6-5; J: TRBJ2-3; size: few; DNA: TGTGCCAGCAGACGGACTAGCGGGAGAATCGAGTATTTT; CDR3: CASRRTSGRIEYF
D: .; V: TRBV9; J: TRBJ2-2; size: few; DNA: TGTGCCAGCAGCGTAGACGCAGCGAACACCGGGGAGCTGTTTTTT; CDR3: CASSVDAANTGELFF
D: .; V: TRBV7-2; J: TRBJ2-1; size: .; DNA: TGTGCCAGCAGCTTAGACGTGACTAGATCCAATGAGCAGTTCTTC; CDR3: CASSLDVTRSNEQFF
D: .; V: TRBV7-6; J: TRBJ2-7; size: .; DNA: TGTGCCAGCAGTTATGTACAGGGACTCGAGCAGTACTTC; CDR3: CASSYVQGLEQYF
D: .; V: TRBV30; J: TRBJ2-1; size: .; DNA: TGTGCCTGGAGTGTATGGTTATGGGGGGAAGGGAACAATGAGCAGTTCTTC; CDR3: CAWSVWLWGEGNNEQFF
D: TRBD1; V: TRBV5-1; J: TRBJ2-1; size: .; DNA: TGCGCCAGCAGTTCCCCGGGACAGGGTAAGAATGAGCAGTTCTTC; CDR3: CASSSPGQGKNEQFF
D: .; V: TRBV10-3; J: TRBJ2-7; size: .; DNA: TGTGCCATCAGTGAGTCATTAGGGATGGGGCCCGACTCCTACGAGCAGTACTTC; CDR3: CAISESLGMGPDSYEQYF
D: .; V: TRBV7-3; J: TRBJ2-2; size: .; DNA: TGTGCCAGCAGCTTACCCCCGGGGCATTCAGAGCTGTTTTTT; CDR3: CASSLPPGHSELFF
D: TRBD2; V: TRBV7-8; J: TRBJ2-5; size: .; DNA: TGTGCCAGCAGCGTTAGGCTAGCGGGGGGGTCATTGGAGACCCAGTACTTC; CDR3: CASSVRLAGGSLETQYF
D: TRBD2; V: TRBV6-1; J: TRBJ2-1; size: once; DNA: TGTGCCAGCAGTGTGTCGGACATCGGCCTAGCGGGAGGATACAATGAGCAGTTCTTC; CDR3: CASSVSDIGLAGGYNEQFF
D: TRBD1; V: TRBV4-1; J: TRBJ2-7; size: .; DNA: TGCGCCAGCAGCCAATCGGGACAGGGGGCCTACGAGCAGTACTTC; CDR3: CASSQSGQGAYEQYF
D: TRBD2; V: TRBV7-3; J: TRBJ2-1; size: .; DNA: TGTGCCAGCAGCGCAACCGGGACTAGGGATGAGCAGTTCTTC; CDR3: CASSATGTRDEQFF
D: TRBD1; V: TRBV5-4; J: TRBJ2-2; size: .; DNA: TGTGCCAGCAGCGCAAGACAGGGGGCCACCGGGGAGCTGTTTTTT; CDR3: CASSARQGATGELFF
D: .; V: TRBV5-1; J: TRBJ2-7; size: .; DNA: TGCGCCAGCAGCTTGGCCGGACAGTTAGGATACGAGCAGTACTTC; CDR3: CASSLAGQLGYEQYF
D: .; V: TRBV10-1; J: TRBJ1-1; size: .; DNA: TGCGCCAGCAGTGAGTTTGGGGCTAGGACTGAAGCTTTCTTT; CDR3: CASSEFGARTEAFF
D: .; V: TRBV27; J: TRBJ2-7; size: .; DNA: TGTGCCAGCAGTTTACAGGTTTCCTACGAGCAGTACTTC; CDR3: CASSLQVSYEQYF
D: .; V: TRBV6-1; J: TRBJ1-5; size: .; DNA: TGTGCCAGCAGATTTGGTTCTTATAGCAATCAGCCCCAGCATTTT; CDR3: CASRFGSYSNQPQHF
D: TRBD1; V: TRBV6-5; J: TRBJ1-1; size: few; DNA: TGTGCCAGCAGTTACTCCCACAGGGGTAGGACTGAAGCTTTCTTT; CDR3: CASSYSHRGRTEAFF
D: TRBD2; V: TRBV29-1; J: TRBJ2-5; size: .; DNA: TGCAGCGTTGAACCTCATCTAGCGGGAGGGCCCGGGGAGACCCAGTACTTC; CDR3: CSVEPHLAGGPGETQYF
D: .; V: TRBV9; J: TRBJ2-1; size: .; DNA: TGTGCCAGCAGCGTAGGTTCCTATAACAATGAGCAGTTCTTC; CDR3: CASSVGSYNNEQFF
D: .; V: TRBV7-6; J: TRBJ2-6; size: .; DNA: TGTGCCAGCAGCTACGGTCCTGGGGCCAACGTCCTGACTTTC; CDR3: CASSYGPGANVLTF
D: TRBD2; V: TRBV4-1; J: TRBJ2-1; size: few; DNA: TGCGCCAGCAGCCAAGACTATAGCGGGGGCAGCTCCTACAATGAGCAGTTCTTC; CDR3: CASSQDYSGGSSYNEQFF
D: .; V: TRBV6-1; J: TRBJ2-5; size: .; DNA: TGTGCCAGCAGCACACCGCCCCCGGAGACCCAGTACTTC; CDR3: CASSTPPPETQYF
D: TRBD2; V: TRBV7-3; J: TRBJ2-3; size: .; DNA: TGTGCCAGCAGCTTAAAACCTAGCGGAACGCAGTATTTT; CDR3: CASSLKPSGTQYF
D: TRBD2; V: TRBV28; J: TRBJ2-1; size: .; DNA: TGTGCCAGCAGTTTAAGGACAGTACTTAGCGGGAGAGCCTACAATGAGCAGTTCTTC; CDR3: CASSLRTVLSGRAYNEQFF
D: .; V: TRBV19; J: TRBJ1-2; size: .; DNA: TGTGCCAGTAGTACCGGGTACGTCCCGGGGAACTATGGCTACACCTTC; CDR3: CASSTGYVPGNYGYTF
D: .; V: TRBV7-9; J: TRBJ1-1; size: .; DNA: TGTGCCAGCAGTCGAACAGGGTTGGGCACTGAAGCTTTCTTT; CDR3: CASSRTGLGTEAFF
D: TRBD2; V: TRBV27; J: TRBJ2-7; size: .; DNA: TGTGCCAGCAGTGGCTTAGCGGGAGAAAGGGGCTACGAGCAGTACTTC; CDR3: CASSGLAGERGYEQYF
D: .; V: TRBV30; J: TRBJ1-5; size: .; DNA: TGTGCCTGGAGTAGGGCGGCTTATAGCAATCAGCCCCAGCATTTT; CDR3: CAWSRAAYSNQPQHF
D: TRBD1; V: TRBV28; J: TRBJ2-2; size: .; DNA: TGTGCCAGCAGCCCGGGACAGGCCAACACCGGGGAGCTGTTTTTT; CDR3: CASSPGQANTGELFF
D: .; V: TRBV6-5; J: TRBJ1-2; size: .; DNA: TGTGCCAGCAGTTACTCGATACAGGTCGGGGTAAATGGCTACACCTTC; CDR3: CASSYSIQVGVNGYTF
D: .; V: TRBV28; J: TRBJ2-3; size: .; DNA: TGTGCCAGCAGGTCACCCAGGGGAGATACGCAGTATTTT; CDR3: CASRSPRGDTQYF
D: .; V: TRBV28; J: TRBJ2-7; size: .; DNA: TGTGCCAGCAGTTTATTAAGAAGGGGCAGAGACTACGAGCAGTACTTC; CDR3: CASSLLRRGRDYEQYF
D: TRBD1; V: TRBV19; J: TRBJ1-2; size: .; DNA: TGTGCCAGTAGTATAGGACAGGGGTTGGACTACACCTTC; CDR3: CASSIGQGLDYTF
D: TRBD1; V: TRBV11-3; J: TRBJ2-7; size: .; DNA: TGTGCCAGCAGCTTTGACAGGGGTTCCTCCTACGAGCAGTACTTC; CDR3: CASSFDRGSSYEQYF
D: .; V: TRBV7-2; J: TRBJ2-7; size: few; DNA: TGTGCCAGCAGCTTTGGTACCTTTTCTACCTACGAGCAGTACTTC; CDR3: CASSFGTFSTYEQYF
D: .; V: TRBV6-5; J: TRBJ1-5; size: once; DNA: TGTGCCAGCGGCCGGGCCCTCAATCAGCCCCAGCATTTT; CDR3: CASGRALNQPQHF
D: .; V: TRBV5-1; J: TRBJ2-3; size: .; DNA: TGCGCCAGCAGCGAGGGGAGCACAGATACGCAGTATTTT; CDR3: CASSEGSTDTQYF